Listed below are T cell receptor beta chains from one sample, sequenced in a study of T cells in Graves' hyperthyroidism and ophthalmopathy. From the multiplex PCR reads, TCRdb called clonotypes with MiXCR, one entry per CDR3 protein. The sample holds 350,000 to 450,000 distinct CDR3 sequences, over 11% seen once. Sequencing was performed on blood. All receptors come from a man aged 50 or older with Graves' ophthalmopathy. The CDR3 runs from the conserved cysteine through the conserved F or W. A D gene is named only where the DNA matches it firmly. Only part of the rows carry a size: once, few, many, or a class if the clone is expanded.

many	TRBJ2-7	TRBD1	TRBV7-9	TGTGCCAGCAGCCCAGGGACAGGGGTCGAGCAGTACTTC	CASSPGTGVEQYF
few	TRBJ2-1	TRBD2	TRBV12-5	TGTGCTAGTGGCCCCCCCGGGAGGGCCTACAATGAGCAGTTCTTC	CASGPPGRAYNEQFF
many	TRBJ2-7	TRBD2	TRBV7-2	TGTGCCAGCAGCTTAGGGGGGACTAGCAACTACGAGCAGTACTTC	CASSLGGTSNYEQYF
many	TRBJ2-3	.	TRBV6-1	TGTGCCAGCAACTCCGCGGGCGCTAGCACAGATACGCAGTATTTT	CASNSAGASTDTQYF
many	TRBJ2-5	.	TRBV6-1	TGTGCCAGCAGCCAGGGACTTCCTCAGTACTTC	CASSQGLPQYF
many	TRBJ2-5	TRBD1	TRBV5-1	TGCGCCAGCAGCCAAGGGACAGGGCCAGAGACCCAGTACTTC	CASSQGTGPETQYF
many	TRBJ2-3	TRBD2	TRBV3-1	TGTGCCAGCAGCATTAGCGGGAGTCTCGCAGATACGCAGTATTTT	CASSISGSLADTQYF
many	TRBJ1-1	.	TRBV7-9	TGTGCCAGCAGCCGGGAGGGCACCCCTCGAGAAGCTTTCTTT	CASSREGTPREAFF
.	TRBJ2-1	.	TRBV9	TGTGCCAGCAGTCCCCCGCCGGGATCTTTCAATGAGCAGTTCTTC	CASSPPPGSFNEQFF
many	TRBJ1-2	TRBD1	TRBV25-1	TGTGCCAGCAGCCCACAGGACAGGGCCACTAACTATGGCTACACCTTC	CASSPQDRATNYGYTF
.	TRBJ2-3	TRBD1	TRBV15	TGTGCCACCACCCCCTGGGGACAGGGGATAGATACGCAGTATTTT	CATTPWGQGIDTQYF
.	TRBJ2-4	.	TRBV6-2/TRBV6-3	TGTGCCAGCAGTTACCCCGGGATCCAAAAAAACATTCAGTACTTC	CASSYPGIQKNIQYF
few	TRBJ1-2	TRBD1	TRBV6-5	TGTGCCAGCAGTTACGCGAGGACAGGGGTGTATGGCTACACCTTC	CASSYARTGVYGYTF
few	TRBJ2-3	.	TRBV24-1	TGTGCCACCAGTGAGTATCAGGGCGGGACAGATACGCAGTATTTT	CATSEYQGGTDTQYF
.	TRBJ2-1	TRBD1	TRBV19	TGTGCCAGTAGTACCAACAGGGGCTCCTACAATGAGCAGTTCTTC	CASSTNRGSYNEQFF
many	TRBJ2-3	.	TRBV2	TGTGCCAGCAGTGAAGCCTCGCACACAGATACGCAGTATTTT	CASSEASHTDTQYF
few	TRBJ2-5	.	TRBV4-2	TGTGCCAGCAGCCCGACAGGAGCTCACCAAGAGACCCAGTACTTC	CASSPTGAHQETQYF
many	TRBJ2-1	TRBD2	TRBV18	TGTGCCAGCTCACCACGCTTTGCGGGAGGGGGCAATGAGCAGTTCTTC	CASSPRFAGGGNEQFF
many	TRBJ1-1	.	TRBV5-1	TGCGCCAGCAGCTTGGAGGGAGGGTTGGGCACTGAAGCTTTCTTT	CASSLEGGLGTEAFF
many	TRBJ1-3	.	TRBV5-1	TGCGCCAGCAGCCAAGAAGGTGGGAACACCATATATTTT	CASSQEGGNTIYF
many	TRBJ2-1	.	TRBV7-8	TGTGCCAGCAGGGAGGACAATGAGCAGTTCTTC	CASREDNEQFF
many	TRBJ2-1	.	TRBV30	TGTGCCTGGGAGGGAGGGGGCGCATCTCTTGAGCAGTTCTTC	CAWEGGGASLEQFF
many	TRBJ2-1	TRBD2	TRBV2	TGTGCCGGACTAGGGAGATACAATGAGCAGTTCTTC	CAGLGRYNEQFF
few	TRBJ2-1	TRBD1	TRBV5-5	TGTGCCAGCAGCCCCGGGACAGCGGACAATGAGCAGTTCTTC	CASSPGTADNEQFF
once	TRBJ1-4	.	TRBV29-1	TGCAGCGTTAGTATTGGCGCTAATGAAAAACTGTTTTTT	CSVSIGANEKLFF
many	TRBJ2-1	TRBD2	TRBV20-1	TGCAGTGCTCCCGGGACTAGCCGCAGCTCCTACAATGAGCAGTTCTTC	CSAPGTSRSSYNEQFF
many	TRBJ2-7	.	TRBV9	TGTGCCAGCAGCGTAGCATTGTGGGCCAGGAAGACCTACGAGCAGTACTTC	CASSVALWARKTYEQYF
few	TRBJ2-3	TRBD2	TRBV15	TGTGCCACCCGGCGGGAGGGCCTGGTAGATACGCAGTATTTT	CATRREGLVDTQYF
.	TRBJ2-2	TRBD2	TRBV24-1	TGTGCCACCAGTGTAGGGCTCCTAGCGGGAGTGTCCGGGGAGCTGTTTTTT	CATSVGLLAGVSGELFF
many	TRBJ1-5	.	TRBV5-1	TGCGCCAGCATCCAGGGACAGCCCCAGCATTTT	CASIQGQPQHF
.	TRBJ2-1	TRBD2	TRBV24-1	TGTGCCACCAGTGACCCTAGCGGGGGGGCCTACAATGAGCAGTTCTTC	CATSDPSGGAYNEQFF
many	TRBJ2-3	TRBD1	TRBV20-1	TGCAGTGCACTGGGGACAGGTCTAGATACGCAGTATTTT	CSALGTGLDTQYF
many	TRBJ1-3	.	TRBV12-3/TRBV12-4	TGTGCCAGCAGCCACCTCGCCTGGGGAGCAGGAAACACCATATATTTT	CASSHLAWGAGNTIYF
many	TRBJ2-1	TRBD2	TRBV27	TGTGCCAGCAGTCCCGGGACTAGCGGGTCTGAGCAGTTCTTC	CASSPGTSGSEQFF
few	TRBJ2-5	.	TRBV9	TGTGCCAGCAGCGTAGTAGGGCGCAGGGACGAGACCCAGTACTTC	CASSVVGRRDETQYF
.	TRBJ1-1	.	TRBV7-9	TGTGCCAGGATCCCTCTCGTCTACGCTGAAGCTTTCTTT	CARIPLVYAEAFF
.	TRBJ1-2	.	TRBV10-3	TGTGCCATCAGTGAGACCTCCCTGGGAGGGGGGCCGAACTATGGCTACACCTTC	CAISETSLGGGPNYGYTF
many	TRBJ2-1	.	TRBV25-1	TGTGCCAGCAGTGGTTCTTCTGCTAGCAACAACAGGCCCTACAATGAGCAGTTCTTC	CASSGSSASNNRPYNEQFF
.	TRBJ2-1	.	TRBV7-9	TGTGCCAGCAGCTTAGGAGGGACCCCTTACTACAATGAGCAGTTCTTC	CASSLGGTPYYNEQFF
few	TRBJ1-4	.	TRBV6-1	TGTGCCAGCAGTGAACGGCAGCCAAATGAAAAACTGTTTTTT	CASSERQPNEKLFF
many	TRBJ2-7	.	TRBV3-1	TGTGCCAGCAGCCAAGGCCCGGGGTTCTACGAGCAGTACTTC	CASSQGPGFYEQYF
once	TRBJ2-7	TRBD1	TRBV6-1	TGTGCCAGCACTAGAAAAAGGACAGGGGCGACCTACGAGCAGTACTTC	CASTRKRTGATYEQYF